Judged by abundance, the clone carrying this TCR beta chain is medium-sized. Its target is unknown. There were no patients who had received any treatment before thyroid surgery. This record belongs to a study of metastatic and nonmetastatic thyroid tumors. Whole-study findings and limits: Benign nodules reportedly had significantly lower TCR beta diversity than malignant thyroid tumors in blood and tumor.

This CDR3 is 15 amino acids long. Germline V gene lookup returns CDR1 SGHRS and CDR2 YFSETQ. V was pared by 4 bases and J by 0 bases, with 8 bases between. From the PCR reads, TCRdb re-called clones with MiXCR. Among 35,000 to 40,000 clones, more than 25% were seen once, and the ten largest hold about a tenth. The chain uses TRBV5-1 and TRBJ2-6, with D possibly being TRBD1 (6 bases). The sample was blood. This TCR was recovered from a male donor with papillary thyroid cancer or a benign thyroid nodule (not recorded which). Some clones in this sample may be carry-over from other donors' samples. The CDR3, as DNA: TGCGCCAGCAGCCAGGGGATCTCTGGGGCCAACGTCCTGACTTTC. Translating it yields CASSQGISGANVLTF.